This T cell receptor beta chain is from a study of cytomegalovirus exposure and HLA in healthy donors. The V and J ends lost 2 bases and 5 bases respectively, with 12 bases between them. This CDR3 has 14 residues. The germline CDR1 and CDR2 sequences are SGHAT and FQNNGV. For this clone: No antigen is known for it.

The PCR ran on 60 Vbeta and 13 Jbeta primers. Clones were read by immunoSEQ multiplex PCR, and TCRdb kept only the in-frame ones, dropping some. The sample has under 90,000 clones; more than 60% are singletons. Study-wide points: For most TCR beta V segments, an earlier analysis put the productive rate at about 90% or about 30% of the time. Overall, around 160 TCR beta chains were annotated as cytomegalovirus-associated.

Sequencing used PBMCs. The V gene is TRBV11-2, the J gene TRBJ2-5; TRBD1 might be the D (6 bases). The receptor was isolated from a man aged 40-49 years in good health and CMV-seronegative. CDR3 sequence reads: CASSLRGIGETQYF. CDR3 sequence (DNA): TGTGCCAGCAGCTTAAGGGGGATCGGGGAGACCCAGTACTTC.